These 12 T cell receptor beta chains were sequenced from one sample in a study of blood T cell repertoires in COVID-19. Generated by immunoSEQ multiplex PCR, the TCRdb table keeps only in-frame clones and is missing some. The profile shows tens of thousands of clones, about 87% of them singletons. The sample was peripheral blood. The receptors derive from a woman between 45 and 65 years old with acute or convalescent COVID-19.

The J gene is TRBJ2-3, the V gene TRBV24-1; possibly TRBD1 for D (5 bases). V lost 3 bases and J 2 bases, leaving 14 bases between the germline ends. Germline assignment: CDR1 KGHDR and CDR2 SFDVKD. The CDR3 consists of 16 residues. Here the CDR3 reads CATSDDRHPVTDTQYF. CDR3 DNA: TGTGCCACCAGTGATGACAGACACCCCGTCACAGATACGCAGTATTTT.

The rearrangement joins TRBV18 to TRBJ2-7; D unclear. Germline V gives CDR1 KGHSH, CDR2 LQKENI. CDR3 length equals 13 residues. The V end lost 6 bases, the J end lost 5 bases, and 14 bases lay between the germline ends. The DNA of the CDR3 is TGTGCCAGCTCTACCCGCTGGAGAAACGAGCAGTACTTC. It translates to CASSTRWRNEQYF.

The chain carries TRBV15 and TRBJ1-1; D is uncertain. The V end lost 5 bases, the J end lost 1 base, and 20 bases lay between the germline ends. Germline V gives CDR1 LNHNV, CDR2 YYDKDF (reference sequence). The CDR3 loop spans 17 amino acids. The CDR3 DNA sequence: TGTGCCACCAGCGATCGACGACTCCTTAGGCCGAACACTGAAGCTTTCTTT. This gives the protein CATSDRRLLRPNTEAFF.

This clone was detected only once. The CDR3: CASSERKTAYEQYF. Written as DNA, the CDR3 is TGTGCCAGCAGTGAACGGAAGACAGCCTACGAGCAGTACTTC. The chain uses TRBV2 and TRBJ2-7, with D perhaps TRBD1 (5 bases). This CDR3 is 14 amino acids long. The germline CDR1 and CDR2 sequences are SNHLY and FYNNEI. The V end lost 2 bases, the J end lost 2 bases, and 10 bases lay between the germline ends. Full variable domain (outside the CDR3, taken from reference TRBV2 and TRBJ2-7): EPEVTQTPSHQVTQMGQEVILRCVPISNHLYFYWYRQILGQKVEFLVSFYNNEISEKSEIFDDQFSVERPDGSNFTLKIRSTKLEDSAMYFCASSERKTAYEQYFGPGTRLTVT.

V and J are TRBV7-9 and TRBJ2-1; the match to TRBD2 covers 11 bases. Germline V gene sequence: CDR1 SEHNR, CDR2 FQNEAQ (reference sequence). V shed 7 bases and J 6 bases; nucleotides not matched to a gene: 8. The CDR3 contains 15 residues. CDR3 protein: CASTLLGTSGNEQFF. Here the CDR3 DNA reads TGTGCCAGCACACTTCTTGGGACTAGCGGCAATGAGCAGTTCTTC. The full variable domain, rest sourced from reference TRBV7-9 and TRBJ2-1, is DTGVSQNPRHKITKRGQNVTFRCDPISEHNRLYWYRQTLGQGPEFLTYFQNEAQLEKSRLLSDRFSAERPKGSFSTLEIQRTEQGDSAMYLCASTLLGTSGNEQFFGPGTRLTVL.

This clone appeared a single time. The CDR3 protein is CASSPLTGTRQPQHF. The CDR3 DNA reads TGTGCCAGCAGTCCCCTGACCGGGACAAGGCAGCCCCAGCATTTT. V usage is TRBV27 and J usage is TRBJ1-5; D perhaps matches TRBD1 (6 bases). The CDR3 consists of 15 residues. Germline V gene data show CDR1 as MNHEY and CDR2 as SMNVEV (reference sequence). V gave up 5 bases and J gave up 7 bases, with 18 bases separating them.

This clone was seen a handful of times. The genes are TRBV28 and TRBJ2-7; possible D gene TRBD1, 6 bases. V gave up 9 bases and J gave up 5 bases, with 17 bases separating them. Germline CDR1 reads MDHEN; CDR2 reads SYDVKM. The CDR3 spans 13 residues. DNA for the CDR3: TGTGCCAGTTGCCGGGACACTAACCACGAGCAGTACTTC. Protein sequence: CASCRDTNHEQYF.

This rearrangement joins TRBV6-5 to TRBJ2-5; TRBD2 agrees at 7 bases. Trimming took 6 bases from V and 4 from J; bases not matched to a gene: 11. The CDR3 has 15 amino acids. The germline V gene has CDR1 MNHEY and CDR2 SVGAGI. The CDR3, as DNA: TGTGCCAGCAGCGAGGGAGGGACCTTTTCAGAGACCCAGTACTTC. It yields the protein CASSEGGTFSETQYF.

CDR3 nucleotides: TGTGCCAGCAGCCCTCCCCCCACGGGCAATCAGCCCCAGCATTTT. Translation gives CASSPPPTGNQPQHF. The chain joins TRBV7-4 to TRBJ1-5; no reliable D call. Germline lookup yields CDR1 SGHVT and CDR2 SQSDAQ. Trimming took off 5 bases at V and 2 bases at J, with 13 bases between the two ends. The CDR3 runs 15 residues.

This chain links TRBV18 with TRBJ2-7; D is perhaps TRBD1 (7 bases). Germline V gives CDR1 KGHSH, CDR2 LQKENI. Trimming stripped 0 bases from V and 5 bases from J, with 11 bases between. The CDR3 loop spans 14 amino acids. The CDR3 DNA follows: TGTGCCAGCTCACCACCTACAGGGGAGGACGAGCAGTACTTC. Its protein product is CASSPPTGEDEQYF.

This chain uses TRBV4-2 with TRBJ2-5, with D possibly matching TRBD1 (6 bases). The germline V gene has CDR1 LGHNA and CDR2 YNFKEQ. Trimming took 0 bases from V and 5 from J, leaving 13 bases between them. The CDR3 sequence is 15 residues long. CDR3 sequence: CASSQETERGETQYF. DNA for the CDR3: TGTGCCAGCAGCCAAGAGACAGAGAGGGGGGAGACCCAGTACTTC.

This chain uses TRBV27 with TRBJ1-2, with D possibly being TRBD1 (6 bases). Looked up from germline, CDR1 is MNHEY and CDR2 is SMNVEV (reference sequence). The V gene lost 6 bases and the J gene lost 5 bases, with 13 bases spanning the gap. CDR3 length equals 13 residues. In DNA form, the CDR3 reads TGTGCCAGCAGCGGGGGGCGCGGGTATGGCTACACCTTC. Amino acids: CASSGGRGYGYTF.